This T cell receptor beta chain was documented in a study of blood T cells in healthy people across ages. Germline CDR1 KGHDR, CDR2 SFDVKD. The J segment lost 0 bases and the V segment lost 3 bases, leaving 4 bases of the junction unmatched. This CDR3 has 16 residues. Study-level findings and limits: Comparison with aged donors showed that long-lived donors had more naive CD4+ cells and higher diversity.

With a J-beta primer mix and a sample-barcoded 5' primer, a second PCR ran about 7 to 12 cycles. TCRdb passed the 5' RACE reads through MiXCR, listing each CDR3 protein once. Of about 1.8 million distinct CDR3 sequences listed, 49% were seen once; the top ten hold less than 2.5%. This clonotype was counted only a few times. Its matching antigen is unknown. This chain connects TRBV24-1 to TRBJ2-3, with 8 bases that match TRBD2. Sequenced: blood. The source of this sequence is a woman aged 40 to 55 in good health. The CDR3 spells CATSDPASGSTDTQYF. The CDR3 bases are TGTGCCACCAGTGATCCGGCTAGCGGGAGCACAGATACGCAGTATTTT.